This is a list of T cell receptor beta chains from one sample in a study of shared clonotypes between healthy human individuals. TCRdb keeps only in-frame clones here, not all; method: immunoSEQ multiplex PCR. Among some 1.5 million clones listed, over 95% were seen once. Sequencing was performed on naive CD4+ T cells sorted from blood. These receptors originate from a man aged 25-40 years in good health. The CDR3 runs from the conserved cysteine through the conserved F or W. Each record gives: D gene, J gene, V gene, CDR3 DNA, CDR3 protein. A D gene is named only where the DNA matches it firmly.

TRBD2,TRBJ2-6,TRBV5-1,TGCGCCAGCAGCTTCGGACTAGCGGGAGGTGTGGCCAACGTCCTGACTTTC,CASSFGLAGGVANVLTF
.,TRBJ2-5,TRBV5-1,TGCGCCAGCAAACGGTCAGGGGCCGAGGAGACCCAGTACTTC,CASKRSGAEETQYF
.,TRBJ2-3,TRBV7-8,TGTGCCAGCAGCCAAACAGGACACACAGATACGCAGTATTTT,CASSQTGHTDTQYF
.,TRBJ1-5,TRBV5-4,TGTGCCAGCAGCTTAGGGGCAGGGTCGCCCCAGCATTTT,CASSLGAGSPQHF
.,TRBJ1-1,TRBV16,TGTGCCAGCAGCTACCATCTTCCGGGACAAGGAGAGGGTGAAGCTTTCTTT,CASSYHLPGQGEGEAFF
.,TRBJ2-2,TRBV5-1,TGCGCCAGCAGCTTGGTACGGCTAGAGACCGGGGAGCTGTTTTTT,CASSLVRLETGELFF
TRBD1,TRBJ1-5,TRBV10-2,TGCGCCAGCAGTGAGTCGAGACAGGGAGGGAATCAGCCCCAGCATTTT,CASSESRQGGNQPQHF
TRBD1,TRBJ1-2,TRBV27,TGTGCCAGCAGTTTTCGCACAGGGGGCGACTATGGCTACACCTTC,CASSFRTGGDYGYTF
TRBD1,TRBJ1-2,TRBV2,TGTGCCAGCAGTGCGGTGAGACAGGGGATCGGTAAGGGCTACACCTTC,CASSAVRQGIGKGYTF
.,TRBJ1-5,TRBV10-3,TGTGCCATCAGTGAGTCAGCAGGGGACGGAGGACAGCCCCAGCATTTT,CAISESAGDGGQPQHF
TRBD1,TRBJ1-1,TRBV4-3,TGCGCCAGCAGCCAAGATATGCAGGGGGTTTGGGGCACTGAAGCTTTCTTT,CASSQDMQGVWGTEAFF
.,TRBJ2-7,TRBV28,TGTGCCAGCAGTTTAGTAGGGCGGTTTGGCCGGTACGAGCAGTACTTC,CASSLVGRFGRYEQYF
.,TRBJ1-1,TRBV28,TGTGCCAGCAGCCAACAAAACACTGAAGCTTTCTTT,CASSQQNTEAFF
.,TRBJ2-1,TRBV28,TGTGCCAGCAGTTCCCCCGTTTGGGGCTCTTACAATGAGCAGTTCTTC,CASSSPVWGSYNEQFF
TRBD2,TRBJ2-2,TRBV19,TGTGCCAGTAGCTGGACTAGCGGGAAAACCGGGGAGCTGTTTTTT,CASSWTSGKTGELFF
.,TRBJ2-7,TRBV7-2,TGTGCCAGCAGCCCACCTTCTAGCGCGACACGCTACGAGCAGTACTTC,CASSPPSSATRYEQYF
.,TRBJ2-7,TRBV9,TGTGCCAGCAGCGTAGCCGGGACTCCCTTTGACGAGCAGTACTTC,CASSVAGTPFDEQYF